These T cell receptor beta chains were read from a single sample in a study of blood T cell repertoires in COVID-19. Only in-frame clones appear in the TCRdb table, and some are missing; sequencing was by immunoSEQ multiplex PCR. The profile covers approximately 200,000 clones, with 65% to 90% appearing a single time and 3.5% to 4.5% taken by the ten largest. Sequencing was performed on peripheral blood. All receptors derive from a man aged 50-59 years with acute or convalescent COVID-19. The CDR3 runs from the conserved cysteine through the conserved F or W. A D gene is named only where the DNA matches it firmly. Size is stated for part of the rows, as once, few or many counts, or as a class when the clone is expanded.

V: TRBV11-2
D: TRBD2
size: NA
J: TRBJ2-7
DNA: TGTGCCAGCAGCCCAGGGACTAGCGGGACGACCTACGAGCAGTACTTC
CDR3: CASSPGTSGTTYEQYF

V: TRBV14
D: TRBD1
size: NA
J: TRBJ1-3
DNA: TGTGCCAGCAGCCCTCAGGACAGGGTGCCTGGAAACACCATATATTTT
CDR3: CASSPQDRVPGNTIYF

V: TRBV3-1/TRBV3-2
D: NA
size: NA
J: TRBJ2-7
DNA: TGTGCCAGCAGCCAAGCCGGGTCTAACACCTACGAGCAGTACTTC
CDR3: CASSQAGSNTYEQYF

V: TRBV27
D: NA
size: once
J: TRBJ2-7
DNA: TGTGCCAGCAGTTCATACCGGGACAAGACCTACGAGCAGTACTTC
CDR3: CASSSYRDKTYEQYF

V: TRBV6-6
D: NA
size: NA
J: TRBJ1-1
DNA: TGTGCCAGCAGTCCCGAACAGGGGAACACTGAAGCTTTCTTT
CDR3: CASSPEQGNTEAFF

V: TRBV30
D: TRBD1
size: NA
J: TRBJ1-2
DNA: TGTGCCTTTGGACAGGGGACCCTTAACTATGGCTACACCTTC
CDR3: CAFGQGTLNYGYTF

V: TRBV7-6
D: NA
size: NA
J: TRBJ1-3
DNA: TGTGCCAGCAGCCCCCGACAGGCCATAACGACGGACACCATATATTTT
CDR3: CASSPRQAITTDTIYF

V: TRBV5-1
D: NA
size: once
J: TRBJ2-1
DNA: TGCGCCAGCAGCTTATACGGCAGGGTTAAATCCGGTGAGCAGTTCTTC
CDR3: CASSLYGRVKSGEQFF

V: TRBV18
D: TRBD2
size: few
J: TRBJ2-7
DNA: TGTGCCAGCTCACCACGGACGGGGGGCTACGAGCAGTACTTC
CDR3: CASSPRTGGYEQYF

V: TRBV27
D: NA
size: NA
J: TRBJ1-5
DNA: TGTGCCAGCAGTCCCCGGGGGGCAGGGAGACATCAGCCCCAGCATTTT
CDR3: CASSPRGAGRHQPQHF

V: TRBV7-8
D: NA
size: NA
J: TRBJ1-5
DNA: TGTGCCAGCAGCTTAGGGGCCGGGGGGGGCATTAATCCGTATAGCAATCAGCCCCAGCATTTT
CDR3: CASSLGAGGGINPYSNQPQHF

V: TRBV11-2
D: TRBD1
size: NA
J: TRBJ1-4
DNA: TGTGCCAGCAGCTTAGATGCCTCCGGGACAGGGTTTGCAACTAATGAAAAACTGTTTTTT
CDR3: CASSLDASGTGFATNEKLFF

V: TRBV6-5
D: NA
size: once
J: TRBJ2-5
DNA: TGTGCCAGCAGTTACTCGGGACTCCCGGGGGAGACCCAGTACTTC
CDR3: CASSYSGLPGETQYF

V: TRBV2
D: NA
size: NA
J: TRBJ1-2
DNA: TGTGCCAGCAGCAGACAGACTAACTATGGCTACACCTTC
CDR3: CASSRQTNYGYTF

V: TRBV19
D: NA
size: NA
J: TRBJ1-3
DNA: TGTGCCAGTAGAATTGGGCCGCACAGCTCTGGAAACACCATATATTTT
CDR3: CASRIGPHSSGNTIYF

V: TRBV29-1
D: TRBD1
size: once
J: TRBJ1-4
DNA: TGCAGCGCCTCGACAGGGTGGGCCCAGACGCCTAATGAAAAACTGTTTTTT
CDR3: CSASTGWAQTPNEKLFF

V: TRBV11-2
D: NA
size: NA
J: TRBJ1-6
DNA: TGTGCCAGCAGCTTAGTACAGGGTGCTTCACCCCTCCACTTT
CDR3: CASSLVQGASPLHF

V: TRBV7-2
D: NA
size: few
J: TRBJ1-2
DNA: TGTGCCAGCAGCTTAGGGACACCCCTGAGGCCTGGCTACACCTTC
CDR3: CASSLGTPLRPGYTF

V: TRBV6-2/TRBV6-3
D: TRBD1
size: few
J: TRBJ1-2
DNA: TGTGCCAGCAGTGGACAGGGCGGCTATGGCTACACCTTC
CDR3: CASSGQGGYGYTF

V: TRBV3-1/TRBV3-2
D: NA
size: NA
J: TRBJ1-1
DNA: TGTGCCAGCAGCCGTGGAGCGAACACTGAAGCTTTCTTT
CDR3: CASSRGANTEAFF

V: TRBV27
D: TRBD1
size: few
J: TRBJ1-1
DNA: TGTGCCAGCAGAGACGGGACAGGGGATCCTGAAGCTTTCTTT
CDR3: CASRDGTGDPEAFF

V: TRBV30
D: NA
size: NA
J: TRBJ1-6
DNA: TGTGCCTGGGGACAGAACCATAATTCACCCCTCCACTTT
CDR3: CAWGQNHNSPLHF

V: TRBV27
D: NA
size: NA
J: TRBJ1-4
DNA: TGTGCCAGCAGTTTAAGATCGGCAGGTAATGAAAAACTGTTTTTT
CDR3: CASSLRSAGNEKLFF

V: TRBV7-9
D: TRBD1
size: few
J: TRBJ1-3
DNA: TGTGCCAGCAGCCCGACAGTCGACAGGGCGCACTCTGGAAACACCATATATTTT
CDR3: CASSPTVDRAHSGNTIYF

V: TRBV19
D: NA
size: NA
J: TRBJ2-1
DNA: TGTGCCAGTAGTATAGTGACAGCTAACAATGAGCAGTTCTTC
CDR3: CASSIVTANNEQFF

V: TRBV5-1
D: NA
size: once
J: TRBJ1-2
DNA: TGCGCCAGCAGCTTAACGCAGGCCGCAGGCGACTATGGCTACACCTTC
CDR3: CASSLTQAAGDYGYTF

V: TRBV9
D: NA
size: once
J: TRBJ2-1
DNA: TGTGCCAGCAGCACATTTAACAATGAGCAGTTCTTC
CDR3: CASSTFNNEQFF

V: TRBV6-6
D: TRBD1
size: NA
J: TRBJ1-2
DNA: TGTGCCAGCAGTTACGGGGACAGGGGAGACAACTATGGCTACACCTTC
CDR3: CASSYGDRGDNYGYTF

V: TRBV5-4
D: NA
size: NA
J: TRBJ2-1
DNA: TGTGCCAGCAGCTTGGACTCTGACAATGAGCAGTTCTTC
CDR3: CASSLDSDNEQFF

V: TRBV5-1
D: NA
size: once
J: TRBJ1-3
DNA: TGCGCCAGCAGCTTGGCCCCCGAATCCGGGGAAAACACCATATATTTT
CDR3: CASSLAPESGENTIYF

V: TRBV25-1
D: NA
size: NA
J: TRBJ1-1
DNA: TGTGCCAGCATCATGAACACTGAAGCTTTCTTT
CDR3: CASIMNTEAFF

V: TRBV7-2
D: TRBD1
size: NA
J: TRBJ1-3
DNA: TGTGCCAGCAGCTCCCGGACAGGGGAGGGGAACACCATATATTTT
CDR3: CASSSRTGEGNTIYF

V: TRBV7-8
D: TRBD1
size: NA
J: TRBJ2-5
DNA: TGTGCCAGCAGCGTAAGGACAGGCCAAGAGACCCAGTACTTC
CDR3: CASSVRTGQETQYF

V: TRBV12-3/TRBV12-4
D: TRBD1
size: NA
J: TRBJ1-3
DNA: TGTGCCAGCAGGCAGGGGGCGAGCGAAACCATATATTTT
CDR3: CASRQGASETIYF

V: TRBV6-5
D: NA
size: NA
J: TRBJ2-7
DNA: TGTGCCAGCAGACAGGTACCCTACGAGCAGTACTTC
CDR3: CASRQVPYEQYF

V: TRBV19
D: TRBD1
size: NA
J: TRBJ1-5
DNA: TGTGCCAGTAGTGAAAAGACAGGGGCCCAAATCAATCAGCCCCAGCATTTT
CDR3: CASSEKTGAQINQPQHF

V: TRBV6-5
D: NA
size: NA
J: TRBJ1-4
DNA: TGTGCCAGCACCGGAGGGGGAGGGGGTGAAAAACTGTTTTTT
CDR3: CASTGGGGGEKLFF

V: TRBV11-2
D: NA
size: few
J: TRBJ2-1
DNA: TGTGCCAGCAGCTTAGGCAGGGTTTATGAGCAGTTCTTC
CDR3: CASSLGRVYEQFF

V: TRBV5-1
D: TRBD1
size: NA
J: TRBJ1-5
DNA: TGCGCCAGCAGCTTGGACGGACAGGGGGGAAATCAGCCCCAGCATTTT
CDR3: CASSLDGQGGNQPQHF

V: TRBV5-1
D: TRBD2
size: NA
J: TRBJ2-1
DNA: TGCGCCAGCAGCTTTATGCTAGCGGGGGACCACCCGGAGCAGTTCTTC
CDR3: CASSFMLAGDHPEQFF

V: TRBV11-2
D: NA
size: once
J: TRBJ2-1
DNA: TGTGCCAGCAGCTTAGTTGCGGGGTGGAATGAGCAGTTCTTC
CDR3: CASSLVAGWNEQFF

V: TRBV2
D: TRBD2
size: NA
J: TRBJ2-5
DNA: TGTGCCAGCACCCGGGACTACCTGTACCAAGAGACCCAGTACTTC
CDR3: CASTRDYLYQETQYF

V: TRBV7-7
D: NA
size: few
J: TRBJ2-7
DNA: TGTGCCAGCAGCTTTGGTCTCAGGGGAGCCTACGAGCAGTACTTC
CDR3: CASSFGLRGAYEQYF

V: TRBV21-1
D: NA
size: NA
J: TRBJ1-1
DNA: TGTGCCAGCAGCAAAGGAGGAGGGTCAGTCGTAATCCCGAACACTGAAGCTTTCTTT
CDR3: CASSKGGGSVVIPNTEAFF

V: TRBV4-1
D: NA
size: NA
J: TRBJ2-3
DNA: TGCGCCAGCAGCCAAGATGAAATGGACTACCTAAGCACAGATACGCAGTATTTT
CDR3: CASSQDEMDYLSTDTQYF

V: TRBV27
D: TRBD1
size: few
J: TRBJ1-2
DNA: TGTGCCAGCCGCCGCCGGGGACAGGGGGCCAGTGGCTACACCTTC
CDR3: CASRRRGQGASGYTF

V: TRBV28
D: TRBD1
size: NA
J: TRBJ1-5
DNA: TGTGCCAGCAGCTCAGGGGGCGGGGGTCAGCCCCAGCATTTT
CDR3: CASSSGGGGQPQHF

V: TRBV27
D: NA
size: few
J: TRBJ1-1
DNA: TGTGCCAGCAGTCCCCGTCAGGGGTCTGAAGCTTTCTTT
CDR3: CASSPRQGSEAFF

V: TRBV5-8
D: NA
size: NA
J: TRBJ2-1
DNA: TGTGCCAGCAGCTTGGCCGGGGGATTTAATGAGCAGTTCTTC
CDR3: CASSLAGGFNEQFF

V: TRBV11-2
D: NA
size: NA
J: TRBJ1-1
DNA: TGTGCCAGCAGCTTAGATCCGGGAGTACGGACTGAAGCTTTCTTT
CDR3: CASSLDPGVRTEAFF

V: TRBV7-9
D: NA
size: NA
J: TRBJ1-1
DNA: TGTGCCAGCAGCCCTCTTGTCACTGAGGCTTTCTTT
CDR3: CASSPLVTEAFF

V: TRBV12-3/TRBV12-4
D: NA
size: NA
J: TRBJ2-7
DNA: TGTGCCAGCAGTTTTAGCACCAACGAGCAGTACTTC
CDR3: CASSFSTNEQYF

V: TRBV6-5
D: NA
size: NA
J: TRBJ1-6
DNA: TGTGCCAGCAGTTATGGCGGGGGGCGGTCACCCCTCCACTTT
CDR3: CASSYGGGRSPLHF

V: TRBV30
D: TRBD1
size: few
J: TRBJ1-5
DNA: TGTGCCTGGAGTGTGTTGGACAGGGGACGCAATCAGCCCCAGCATTTT
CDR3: CAWSVLDRGRNQPQHF

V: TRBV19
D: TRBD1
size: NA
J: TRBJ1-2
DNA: TGTGCCAGTATCTGGACAGGGGGCAACTATGGCTACACCTTC
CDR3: CASIWTGGNYGYTF

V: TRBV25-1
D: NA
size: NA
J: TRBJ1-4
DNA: TGTGCCAGCAGTGACGGGTTCCGGGAAAAACTGTTTTTT
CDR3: CASSDGFREKLFF

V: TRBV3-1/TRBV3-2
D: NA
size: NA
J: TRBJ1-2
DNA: TGTGCCAGCAGCCAAGATCGAAGGGGTAGTACATTAGGCTACACCTTC
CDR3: CASSQDRRGSTLGYTF

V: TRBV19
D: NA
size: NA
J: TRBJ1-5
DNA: TGTGCCAGTAGTATCCGGGGGGCGGGCCAGCCCCAGCATTTT
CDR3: CASSIRGAGQPQHF

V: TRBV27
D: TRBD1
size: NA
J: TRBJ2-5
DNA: TGTGCCAGCAGCAGCAGGGGGCGAGAGACCCAGTACTTC
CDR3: CASSSRGRETQYF